This T cell receptor (beta chain) was captured in a study of blood T cell repertoires in COVID-19. Measured with immunoSEQ multiplex PCR; TCRdb has only the in-frame clones, and not every one. The data show almost 350,000 clones, about nine tenths seen once. The sequencing sample was made of PBMCs or T cells enriched from blood (not recorded which). The source of this sequence is a woman in her 30s who had been exposed to COVID-19.

The CDR3 loop is CASSESGDRAGSSYNEQFF. The CDR3 DNA reads as TGCGCCAGCAGTGAGTCGGGGGACAGGGCCGGGAGCTCCTACAATGAGCAGTTCTTC. This rearrangement joins TRBV10-1 to TRBJ2-1; the match to TRBD1 covers 9 bases. The CDR3 spans 19 residues. J gave up 0 bases and V 0 bases, and 9 bases lay outside the gene matches. In germline, CDR1 is WNHNN, CDR2 SYGVQD (reference sequence).